This TCR beta chain came from a study of molecular identifiers for immune sequencing clone quantification. Study-level background: Four of five RNA aliquots from approximately 20,000 or 100,000 naive CD8 T cells were sequenced.

The CDR3 runs to 11 residues. CDR1 and CDR2 (germline): SGHNT, YYREEE (reference sequence). V lost 5 bases to trimming and J lost 6 bases, with 8 bases between them. In its sample, this clonotype was seen a few times. MiXCR, run by TCRdb on the PCR reads, gives a single entry per CDR3 protein. The table shows about 100,000 distinct CDR3 sequences, with around 30% occurring only once. The TCR originated in a human donor in good health. Some libraries in this study had Jurkat cell RNA spiked in. The sample comprised naive CD8+ T cells from blood, with Jurkat cell RNA spiked in. Subset given: FACS-sorted CD8+CD4-CCR7+CD45RA+ naive T cells. This chain uses TRBV5-4 with TRBJ1-1; D is uncertain. The CDR3 spells CASRVGSEAFF. DNA of the CDR3: TGTGCCAGCAGGGTAGGGTCTGAAGCTTTCTTT.